These 28 T cell receptor beta chains share one sample of origin, sequenced in a study of graft-versus-host responses after intestinal transplantation. Investigators treated the graft tissue so that it released intraepithelial and lamina propria lymphocytes. Sequencing used immunoSEQ multiplex PCR; TCRdb keeps in-frame clones, though not all of them. The sample comprises approximately 16,000 clones, approximately 79% of which are singletons, and about 6.1% rests with the top ten. This material consisted of ileum tissue, taken 17 days after transplant. The receptors were gathered from a human patient who received an intestinal transplant, so some T cells may come from the graft donor.

This chain connects TRBV7-6 to TRBJ2-1; 9 nucleotides line up with TRBD2. Germline lookup yields CDR1 SGHVS and CDR2 FNYEAQ. The V segment lost 5 bases and the J segment 1 base; nucleotides outside the gene matches: 15. CDR3 length: 19 amino acids. The CDR3 sequence: CASSGMAGGRFGSYNEQFF. In DNA form, the CDR3 reads TGTGCCAGCAGCGGGATGGCGGGGGGGCGATTCGGGTCCTACAATGAGCAGTTCTTC. The whole variable domain, remainder taken from reference TRBV7-6 and TRBJ2-1, is GAGVSQSPRYKVTKRGQDVALRCDPISGHVSLYWYRQALGQGPEFLTYFNYEAQQDKSGLPNDRFSAERPEGSISTLTIQRTEQRDSAMYRCASSGMAGGRFGSYNEQFFGPGTRLTVL.

The sample holds a few counts of this clone. This rearrangement joins TRBV29-1 to TRBJ2-2; no reliable D call. The CDR3 spans 11 residues. Germline loops: CDR1 SQVTM, CDR2 ANQGSEA. V lost 5 bases, J lost 5 bases, and 6 bases lay in between. This CDR3 is CSVWETGELFF. The CDR3 coding sequence is TGCAGCGTTTGGGAAACCGGGGAGCTGTTTTTT.

This rearrangement joins TRBV20-1 to TRBJ2-3; D gene ambiguous. Deletions cut 3 bases from V and 5 bases from J, with 3 bases between. The germline V gene encodes CDR1 DFQATT and CDR2 SNEGSKA (reference sequence). CDR3 length: 10 amino acids. CDR3 nucleotide sequence: TGCAGTGCTAGTCTAGATACGCAGTATTTT. Its protein product is CSASLDTQYF.

J is TRBJ2-1 and V is TRBV7-9; 12 nucleotides agree with TRBD2. The germline CDR1 and CDR2 sequences are SEHNR and FQNEAQ (reference sequence). The CDR3 loop spans 14 amino acids. V lost 11 bases, J lost 4 bases, and 6 bases stayed unmatched. The CDR3 coding sequence is TGTGCCGCCCTCGGACTAGCGGGATACAATGAGCAGTTCTTC. It translates to CAALGLAGYNEQFF.

The chain recombines TRBV18 with TRBJ1-1; no clear D. Trimming cost V 1 base and J 3 bases, with 9 bases left between them. Germline lookup yields CDR1 KGHSH and CDR2 LQKENI. The CDR3 covers 14 residues. The CDR3 here is CASSPLRKDTEAFF. The CDR3, as DNA: TGTGCCAGCTCACCACTTCGGAAAGACACTGAAGCTTTCTTT. Based on the CDR3 plus reference TRBV18 and TRBJ1-1, the full variable domain is NAGVMQNPRHLVRRRGQEARLRCSPMKGHSHVYWYRQLPEEGLKFMVYLQKENIIDESGMPKERFSAEFPKEGPSILRIQQVVRGDSAAYFCASSPLRKDTEAFFGQGTRLTVV.

This clone has only a few counts. V gene TRBV6-5 combines with J gene TRBJ2-1; 8 bases agree with TRBD1. V dropped 2 bases and J dropped 0; count of bases not matched to a gene: 0. The V gene's germline CDR1 is MNHEY and CDR2 SVGAGI. The CDR3 extends over 15 amino acids. CDR3 nucleotide sequence: TGTGCCAGCAGTTACGGGACAGGCTCCTACAATGAGCAGTTCTTC. Its translation: CASSYGTGSYNEQFF.

The chain recombines TRBV6-6 with TRBJ2-3; 11 bases agree with TRBD2. Trimming at V came to 10 bases and at J to 6 bases, leaving 12 bases not matched to a gene. This CDR3 has 15 residues. Germline V gene sequence: CDR1 MNHNY, CDR2 SVGAGI (reference sequence). The CDR3 coding sequence is TGTGCCATCTCAGAAATAGCGGGAGGGCCGGATACGCAGTATTTT. Translation gives CAISEIAGGPDTQYF.

The CDR3 nucleotides read TGTGCCAGCAGCGTAGGGGGACTAGCGGGGTGGGCCGAGACCCAGTACTTC. This gives the protein CASSVGGLAGWAETQYF. The chain is built from TRBV9 and TRBJ2-5; TRBD2 matches 13 bases. This CDR3 contains 17 residues. The trim removed 0 bases at V and 5 bases at J, leaving 7 bases unmatched. CDR1 and CDR2 from the germline V gene are SGDLS and YYNGEE.

The genes are TRBV2 and TRBJ2-1; 7 bases match TRBD2. This CDR3 has 16 residues. The germline V gene has CDR1 SNHLY and CDR2 FYNNEI. The J segment lost 0 bases and the V segment lost 7 bases, leaving 9 bases of the junction unmatched. The CDR3 DNA is TGTGCCAGCACCGAACTAGCGCCAAGCTCCTACAATGAGCAGTTCTTC. Translation gives CASTELAPSSYNEQFF.

V gene TRBV10-2 combines with J gene TRBJ2-2; D is possibly TRBD1 (6 bases). Trimming shortened V by 0 bases and J by 5 bases, and 13 bases separated the two germline ends. This CDR3 spans 16 amino acids. The germline gives CDR1 WSHSY, CDR2 SAAADI. CDR3 sequence (DNA): TGCGCCAGCAGTGAGTCGAGGGGGATCGGGACCGGGGAGCTGTTTTTT. Translating gives CASSESRGIGTGELFF.

This sequence joins TRBV28 and TRBJ2-5; TRBD2 is a possible D gene (5 bases). The CDR3 length is 15 residues. Germline-derived CDR1 and CDR2 are MDHEN and SYDVKM. Trimming removed 3 bases from V and 5 bases from J, with 16 bases in between. DNA for the CDR3: TGTGCCAGCAGTTTGTTCGGGCGGGTCGGGGAGACCCAGTACTTC. Residues: CASSLFGRVGETQYF.

The chain links TRBV9 to TRBJ2-1, with D maybe TRBD1 (6 bases). V gave up 5 bases and J gave up 5 bases, with 20 bases separating them. The V gene's germline CDR1 is SGDLS and CDR2 YYNGEE. The length of the CDR3 is 16 residues. The CDR3 reads CASSDIQGSSDNEQFF. In nucleotides, the CDR3 is TGTGCCAGCAGTGACATTCAGGGGAGTTCAGACAATGAGCAGTTCTTC.

This sequence joins TRBV27 and TRBJ2-7; possibly TRBD1 for D (6 bases). Germline V gives CDR1 MNHEY, CDR2 SMNVEV (reference sequence). This CDR3 has 13 amino acids. Trimming pared 4 bases from V and 3 bases from J, leaving 10 bases between. CDR3 residues: CASSSKGHYEQYF. The CDR3 DNA reads as TGTGCCAGCAGTTCGAAGGGACACTACGAGCAGTACTTC.

V usage is TRBV6-1 and J usage is TRBJ2-3; D not certain. V lost 1 base and J lost 2, with 4 bases in between. CDR1 is MNHNS and CDR2 is SASEGT in the germline V gene. The CDR3 has 13 amino acids. CDR3 amino acids: CASSEGPTDTQYF. The CDR3 coding sequence is TGTGCCAGCAGTGAAGGCCCCACAGATACGCAGTATTTT.

This clone was observed a single time. The gene calls are TRBV7-9 and TRBJ2-2; 10 bases match TRBD1. Trimming took 5 bases from V and 6 from J; bases not matched to a gene: 9. The CDR3 loop spans 16 amino acids. Germline CDR1 and CDR2: SEHNR and FQNEAQ (reference sequence). The CDR3 nucleotides read TGTGCCAGCAGCCCGACGACAGGGGGCGCTTCCGGGGAGCTGTTTTTT. Amino acid sequence: CASSPTTGGASGELFF.

The chain recombines TRBV5-4 with TRBJ2-3; D perhaps matches TRBD2 (5 bases). The CDR3 has 16 amino acids. Per germline, CDR1 SGHNT and CDR2 YYREEE (reference sequence). V shed 1 base and J shed 0 bases, with 12 bases lying between them. The CDR3, as DNA: TGTGCCAGCAGCTTGTTAGCGAGATCTAGCACAGATACGCAGTATTTT. This gives the protein CASSLLARSSTDTQYF.

This chain links TRBV5-4 with TRBJ1-1, with D tentatively TRBD1 (5 bases). CDR3 length: 15 amino acids. Germline CDR1 reads SGHNT; CDR2 reads YYREEE (reference sequence). V lost 2 bases, J lost 0 bases, and 11 bases lay in between. The CDR3 coding sequence is TGTGCCAGCAGCTTACCGCGGGGGATGAACACTGAAGCTTTCTTT. Its translation is CASSLPRGMNTEAFF. The full variable domain, its missing parts supplied by reference TRBV5-4 and TRBJ1-1, is ETGVTQSPTHLIKTRGQQVTLRCSSQSGHNTVSWYQQALGQGPQFIFQYYREEENGRGNFPPRFSGLQFPNYSSELNVNALELDDSALYLCASSLPRGMNTEAFFGQGTRLTVV.

The gene calls are TRBV11-1 and TRBJ2-1; D uncertain. Germline-derived CDR1 and CDR2 are SGHAT and FQDESV (reference sequence). The length of the CDR3 is 12 residues. Trimming shortened V by 2 bases and J by 7 bases, and 6 bases separated the two germline ends. This CDR3 reads CASSLIRNEQFF. In nucleotides, the CDR3 is TGTGCCAGCAGCTTAATTCGTAATGAGCAGTTCTTC. Drawing the rest from reference TRBV11-1 and TRBJ2-1, the complete variable domain is EAEVAQSPRYKITEKSQAVAFWCDPISGHATLYWYRQILGQGPELLVQFQDESVVDDSQLPKDRFSAERLKGVDSTLKIQPAELGDSAMYLCASSLIRNEQFFGPGTRLTVL.

The J gene is TRBJ2-5, the V gene TRBV28; perhaps D is TRBD1 or TRBD2 (6 bases each). CDR1 MDHEN and CDR2 SYDVKM come from the germline V gene. There are 13 residues in the CDR3. Trimming cost V 3 bases and J 3 bases, with 8 bases left between them. The CDR3: CASSFGGKETQYF. The CDR3 bases are TGTGCCAGCAGTTTCGGGGGCAAAGAGACCCAGTACTTC.

The chain combines TRBV6-6 with TRBJ1-5; maybe TRBD1 (6 bases). CDR1 and CDR2 from the germline V gene are MNHNY and SVGAGI (reference sequence). The CDR3 length is 16 residues. V lost 5 bases to trimming and J lost 0 bases, with 14 bases between them. The CDR3 DNA reads as TGTGCCAGCAGTCTACCAGGGACATATAGCAATCAGCCCCAGCATTTT. This codes for CASSLPGTYSNQPQHF.

Within the sample, this clone is medium-sized (0.01 to 0.1%). The rearrangement joins TRBV27 to TRBJ2-2, with no clear D. With 4 bases removed from V and 0 bases from J, the gap between germline ends came to 3 bases. Germline-derived CDR1 and CDR2 are MNHEY and SMNVEV (reference sequence). The CDR3 is 13 amino acids. The CDR3 sequence: CASSYSNTGELFF. As DNA, the CDR3 is TGTGCCAGCAGTTATTCGAACACCGGGGAGCTGTTTTTT.

V usage is TRBV6-4 and J usage is TRBJ2-1, with D uncertain. In germline, CDR1 is MRHNA, CDR2 SNTAGT. V was pared by 2 bases and J by 1 base, with 12 bases between. CDR3 size: 16 residues. CDR3 amino acids: CASSDSLLLSYNEQFF. As DNA, the CDR3 is TGTGCCAGCAGTGACAGTCTGCTCCTATCCTACAATGAGCAGTTCTTC.

There are a few counts of this clone. V is TRBV5-5 and J is TRBJ2-7, with 8 positions matching TRBD2. Germline trimming cut 3 bases from V and 6 bases from J; bases unmatched to any gene: 11. Germline-derived CDR1 and CDR2 are SGHKS and YYEKEE (reference sequence). This CDR3 is built from 15 residues. The CDR3 loop reads CASSSPPGLVSEQYF. The CDR3 region has the DNA TGTGCCAGCAGCTCGCCCCCGGGACTAGTCTCCGAGCAGTACTTC.

This rearrangement joins TRBV27 to TRBJ1-4; no firm D call. The germline V and J ends were trimmed by 3 bases and 10 bases, with 15 bases remaining between them. The germline V gene has CDR1 MNHEY and CDR2 SMNVEV (reference sequence). CDR3 length: 14 residues. CDR3 protein: CASSLCPFCGKLFF. CDR3 nucleotides: TGTGCCAGCAGTTTGTGCCCCTTCTGTGGAAAACTGTTTTTT.

The V gene is TRBV6-5, the J gene TRBJ2-7, with 11 nucleotides matching TRBD1. From germline, CDR1 is MNHEY and CDR2 SVGAGI. This CDR3 spans 15 amino acids. J gave up 2 bases and V 2 bases, and 2 bases lay outside the gene matches. The CDR3 region is CASSYRTGGPYEQYF. CDR3 in DNA: TGTGCCAGCAGTTACCGGACAGGGGGCCCCTACGAGCAGTACTTC.

This clone has more than one count but fewer than ten. This chain links TRBV7-6 with TRBJ2-1; 7 bases match TRBD2. After removal of 3 bases from V and 4 bases from J, the junction contained 9 bases not matched to a gene. The CDR3 extends over 16 amino acids. Germline CDR1 reads SGHVS; CDR2 reads FNYEAQ. The CDR3 DNA reads TGTGCCAGCAGCTTGGGGTACGGGAGGATGTACAATGAGCAGTTCTTC. This codes for CASSLGYGRMYNEQFF.

The chain recombines TRBV28 with TRBJ2-7; perhaps TRBD1 as D (6 bases). The length of the CDR3 is 14 residues. Germline loops: CDR1 MDHEN, CDR2 SYDVKM. V dropped 6 bases and J dropped 2 bases, with 14 bases sitting between them. The CDR3 spells CASSSQGSPYEQYF. In nucleotides, the CDR3 is TGTGCCAGCAGCTCACAGGGAAGTCCCTACGAGCAGTACTTC.

The chain has TRBV7-9 and TRBJ1-3, with a tentative D call TRBD1 (5 bases). Germline assignment: CDR1 SEHNR and CDR2 FQNEAQ (reference sequence). This CDR3 is built from 16 residues. V was shortened by 3 bases and J by 1 base, with 13 bases between the two germline ends. The CDR3 region is CASSLGRDVSGNTIYF. The CDR3 DNA sequence: TGTGCCAGCAGCTTGGGGCGGGACGTTTCTGGAAACACCATATATTTT.